These 29 T cell receptor beta chains came from one sample sequenced in a study of response to subunit inactivated influenza vaccine. TCRdb fed the RT-PCR reads into MiXCR, producing one record per CDR3 protein. The sample contains 530,000 or so distinct CDR3 sequences, roughly 10% of which appear only once. The sample here was PBMCs from blood, taken on the day of vaccination. The receptors stem from a man aged 45-65 years who received an inactivated influenza vaccine.

Remarks on this clonotype: A much bigger clone sits one base away, suggesting this may be a read error. This rearrangement joins TRBV20-1 to TRBJ2-7; D unresolved. The CDR3 covers 11 residues. Germline V gene sequence: CDR1 DFQATT, CDR2 SNEGSKA (reference sequence). V shed 7 bases and J shed 3 bases, with 10 bases lying between them. CDR3 in amino acids: CSGERVYEQYF. In nucleotides, the CDR3 is TGCAGTGGCGAAAGGGTCTACGAGCAGTACTTC.

This clonotype has just a few counts. This chain uses TRBV20-1 with TRBJ2-7, with TRBD2 matching 13 bases. The CDR3 runs 14 residues. The germline CDR1 and CDR2 sequences are DFQATT and SNEGSKA (reference sequence). V lost 6 bases, J lost 6 bases, and 8 bases stayed unmatched. CDR3 nucleotides: TGCAGTGCCAACCCGACTAGCGGGAGGAGCGAGCAGTACTTC. Residues: CSANPTSGRSEQYF.

The genes are TRBV20-1 and TRBJ1-4; D is perhaps TRBD1 (5 bases). This CDR3 is built from 12 residues. Looked up from germline, CDR1 is DFQATT and CDR2 is SNEGSKA (reference sequence). V was pared by 6 bases and J by 8 bases, with 13 bases between. CDR3 amino acids: CSATQGQEKLFF. The CDR3 DNA reads TGCAGTGCCACCCAGGGTCAGGAAAAACTGTTTTTT.

This clonotype appeared a few times. The chain carries TRBV6-1 and TRBJ1-1; 7 bases line up with TRBD1. CDR1 and CDR2 from the germline V gene are MNHNS and SASEGT. This CDR3 has 13 residues. J lost 3 bases, V lost 5 bases, and 3 bases had no gene match. CDR3 sequence reads: CASSTTGDTEAFF. Here the CDR3 DNA reads TGTGCCAGCAGTACAACAGGGGACACTGAAGCTTTCTTT.

The chain recombines TRBV20-1 with TRBJ2-3; D is possibly TRBD1 (6 bases). V gave up 8 bases and J gave up 5 bases, with 23 bases separating them. Germline-derived CDR1 and CDR2 are DFQATT and SNEGSKA (reference sequence). The CDR3 contains 15 residues. The DNA for the CDR3 is TGCAGTCAAGTGGGGGCAATACAATCCCGAGATACGCAGTATTTT. Translating it yields CSQVGAIQSRDTQYF.

This clonotype has ten or more counts. J is TRBJ2-2 and V is TRBV24-1, with 12 bases matching TRBD2. This CDR3 comprises 17 residues. Germline trimming cut 4 bases from V and 4 bases from J; bases unmatched to any gene: 6. CDR1 and CDR2 (germline): KGHDR, SFDVKD. CDR3 region: CATSDHGLAGTTGELFF. The CDR3 DNA is TGTGCCACCAGTGACCACGGACTAGCGGGAACCACCGGGGAGCTGTTTTTT.

The table lists this clonotype with many counts. The chain combines TRBV27 with TRBJ2-6, with 7 bases lining up with TRBD1. J gave up 2 bases and V 7 bases, and 2 bases lay outside the gene matches. The CDR3 contains 14 residues. Germline CDR1 is MNHEY and CDR2 is SMNVEV (reference sequence). In nucleotides, the CDR3 is TGTGCCAGCAATCAGGGGGCTGGGGCCAACGTCCTGACTTTC. This gives the protein CASNQGAGANVLTF.

The genes are TRBV6-1 and TRBJ1-6; no firm D call. This CDR3 region has 13 residues. Germline V gives CDR1 MNHNS, CDR2 SASEGT. V lost 6 bases and J 9 bases, leaving 12 bases between the germline ends. The DNA of the CDR3 is TGTGCCAGCAGCTCCCCAGGTTCTTCACCCCTCCACTTT. Its translation is CASSSPGSSPLHF.

This clonotype was counted only a few times. V and J are TRBV11-2 and TRBJ2-2; TRBD1 might be the D (5 bases). The CDR3 consists of 16 residues. V was cut by 1 base and J by 1 base, with 10 bases left in between. Germline assignment: CDR1 SGHAT and CDR2 FQNNGV. CDR3 residues: CASSLGQGWNTGELFF. Written as DNA, the CDR3 is TGTGCCAGCAGCTTAGGGCAGGGCTGGAACACCGGGGAGCTGTTTTTT.

In this sample, this clonotype turned up a few times. The chain recombines TRBV27 with TRBJ1-5, with a possible D match to TRBD1 (5 bases). The CDR3 has 15 residues. V was pared by 6 bases and J by 0 bases, with 12 bases between. Germline values: CDR1 MNHEY, CDR2 SMNVEV (reference sequence). The CDR3: CASRLGQNSNQPQHF. The CDR3 bases are TGTGCCAGCAGACTGGGGCAGAATAGCAATCAGCCCCAGCATTTT.

This clonotype was detected a few times. J is TRBJ2-7 and V is TRBV25-1; 9 bases line up with TRBD1. The CDR3 consists of 14 residues. Per the germline V gene, CDR1 is MGHDK and CDR2 is SYGVNS. J lost 5 bases, V lost 10 bases, and 12 bases had no gene match. The CDR3 DNA follows: TGTGCCACCCATGGGGGGGGACAGGGTAACGAGCAGTACTTC. Translating gives CATHGGGQGNEQYF.

This chain joins TRBV20-1 and TRBJ2-7; 7 nucleotides line up with TRBD2. Germline trimming cut 3 bases from V and 2 bases from J; bases unmatched to any gene: 7. CDR1 is DFQATT, CDR2 SNEGSKA, per germline (reference sequence). The CDR3 runs 14 residues. CDR3 sequence: CSASSLAVPYEQYF. The CDR3 DNA is TGCAGTGCTAGCTCCCTAGCGGTCCCCTACGAGCAGTACTTC.

This clonotype was seen a few times. The V gene is TRBV10-3, the J gene TRBJ2-7; TRBD2 matches 11 bases. The CDR3 extends over 15 amino acids. Germline CDR1 is ENHRY and CDR2 is SYGVKD. Trimming at V came to 8 bases and at J to 2 bases, leaving 8 bases not matched to a gene. The CDR3, as DNA: TGTGCCATCGCCGGGACTAGCGGAAGCCCCTACGAGCAGTACTTC. As protein: CAIAGTSGSPYEQYF.

This clonotype was picked up a small number of times. The chain uses TRBV19 and TRBJ2-6; D possibly corresponds to TRBD1 (5 bases). The germline V gene has CDR1 LNHDA and CDR2 SQIVND (reference sequence). The CDR3 is made up of 18 amino acids. With 0 bases removed from V and 3 bases from J, the gap between germline ends came to 15 bases. The CDR3 protein is CASSIEPPGYGGANVLTF. CDR3 bases: TGTGCCAGTAGTATAGAACCGCCAGGGTACGGTGGGGCCAACGTCCTGACTTTC.

This chain joins TRBV27 and TRBJ2-7, with TRBD1 matching 9 bases. Germline V gene sequence: CDR1 MNHEY, CDR2 SMNVEV (reference sequence). CDR3 size: 14 residues. V lost 3 bases and J lost 7; bases outside the gene matches: 7. CDR3 DNA: TGTGCCAGCAGTTTTCTCGGGACAGGGTTTGAGCAGTACTTC. It is translated as CASSFLGTGFEQYF.

This clonotype was counted a few times. The V call is TRBV5-1, the J call TRBJ2-7; D possibly corresponds to TRBD1 (5 bases). This CDR3 is built from 12 residues. Germline CDR1 SGHRS, CDR2 YFSETQ. Trimming removed 8 bases from V and 5 bases from J, with 14 bases in between. CDR3 loop: CASRGLWDEQYF. The CDR3 bases are TGCGCCAGTAGGGGCCTGTGGGACGAGCAGTACTTC.

This clonotype was observed a handful of times. The V gene is TRBV12-3 or TRBV12-4, the J gene TRBJ1-4; a possible D gene is TRBD1 (5 bases). Trimming took off 1 base at V and 11 bases at J, with 8 bases between the two ends. This CDR3 spans 12 amino acids. The CDR3 sequence: CASSLDWGKLFF. DNA for the CDR3: TGTGCCAGCAGTTTAGATTGGGGGAAACTGTTTTTT.

This chain connects TRBV12-3 or TRBV12-4 to TRBJ1-1, with 10 bases aligning to TRBD1. The length of the CDR3 is 13 residues. V lost 11 bases and J lost 1; bases outside the gene matches: 4. In DNA form, the CDR3 reads TGTGCCGGGGGACAGGGGCCGAACACTGAAGCTTTCTTT. Amino acid sequence: CAGGQGPNTEAFF.

V gene TRBV5-1 combines with J gene TRBJ2-7; D ambiguous. The CDR3 extends over 14 amino acids. V was clipped by 0 bases and J by 3 bases, with 10 bases between them. Looked up from germline, CDR1 is SGHRS and CDR2 is YFSETQ. The CDR3 DNA sequence: TGCGCCAGCAGCTTGGCGGCACCAGACTACGAGCAGTACTTC. Protein sequence: CASSLAAPDYEQYF.

In its sample, this clonotype was seen many times. This chain links TRBV3-1 with TRBJ1-1; 9 nucleotides align to TRBD1. The CDR3 totals 14 residues. The V and J ends lost 4 bases and 5 bases, in that order; junction bases with no gene match: 5. CDR1 is LGHDT, CDR2 YNNKEL, per germline (reference sequence). The DNA for the CDR3 is TGTGCCAGCAGCCTAGCCGGACAGGGGACTGAAGCTTTCTTT. This encodes CASSLAGQGTEAFF. Based on the CDR3 plus reference TRBV3-1 and TRBJ1-1, the full variable domain is DTAVSQTPKYLVTQMGNDKSIKCEQNLGHDTMYWYKQDSKKFLKIMFSYNNKELIINETVPNRFSPKSPDKAHLNLHINSLELGDSAVYFCASSLAGQGTEAFFGQGTRLTVV.

This chain joins TRBV7-2 and TRBJ2-7; D remains ambiguous. Trimming removed 1 base from V and 6 bases from J, with 10 bases in between. The CDR3 is 13 residues long. Germline V gene data show CDR1 as SGHTA and CDR2 as FQGNSA. Here the CDR3 DNA reads TGTGCCAGCAGCTTAGTATCTCGGCGCGAGCAGTACTTC. As protein: CASSLVSRREQYF.

This chain connects TRBV6-1 to TRBJ1-1; no reliable D call. The CDR3 totals 15 residues. The V end was cut by 2 bases, the J end by 4 bases, with 14 bases between. Germline CDR1 reads MNHNS; CDR2 reads SASEGT. CDR3 residues: CASSEHWSEGTEAFF. The CDR3 DNA is TGTGCCAGCAGTGAACATTGGAGTGAGGGCACTGAAGCTTTCTTT.

This clonotype was seen many times. The gene calls are TRBV20-1 and TRBJ2-1; D is unresolved. The CDR3 consists of 11 residues. Germline lookup yields CDR1 DFQATT and CDR2 SNEGSKA (reference sequence). V lost 3 bases to trimming and J lost 3 bases, with 3 bases between them. CDR3 in DNA: TGCAGTGCTAGTAGCTACAATGAGCAGTTCTTC. This codes for CSASSYNEQFF.

This clonotype was seen only a few times. The gene calls are TRBV29-1 and TRBJ2-1; 11 positions agree with TRBD2. V gave up 2 bases and J gave up 1 base; unmatched junction bases: 4. The CDR3 is 16 amino acids. Germline CDR1 is SQVTM and CDR2 is ANQGSEA. The CDR3 DNA is TGCAGCGTTGAATTGGCTAGCGGGGGGTCCTACAATGAGCAGTTCTTC. Translated, it gives CSVELASGGSYNEQFF.

V gene TRBV7-9 combines with J gene TRBJ1-1; no clear D. The CDR3 runs 15 residues. Deletions cut 1 base from V and 4 bases from J, with 13 bases between. The germline CDR1 and CDR2 sequences are SEHNR and FQNEAQ (reference sequence). This CDR3 reads CASSLGRALVTEAFF. CDR3 in DNA: TGTGCCAGCAGCTTAGGTCGAGCCCTGGTCACTGAAGCTTTCTTT.

This clonotype was counted between two and nine times. This rearrangement joins TRBV12-3 or TRBV12-4 to TRBJ2-1, with no clear D. Trimming removed 6 bases from V and 0 bases from J, with 9 bases in between. The CDR3 loop spans 14 amino acids. The CDR3 sequence is CASSAESSYNEQFF. CDR3 nucleotides: TGTGCCAGCAGCGCTGAGAGCTCCTACAATGAGCAGTTCTTC.

There are many counts of this clonotype. V and J are TRBV6-2 or TRBV6-3 and TRBJ2-2; TRBD1 aligns across 10 bases. The CDR3 spans 15 residues. The V gene's germline CDR1 is MNHEY and CDR2 SVGEGT. The V and J ends lost 5 bases and 4 bases, in that order; junction bases with no gene match: 4. CDR3 DNA: TGTGCCAGCAGTAGACAGGGGGCGACCACCGGGGAGCTGTTTTTT. It specifies CASSRQGATTGELFF.

V gene TRBV2 combines with J gene TRBJ2-2; D tentatively fits TRBD1 or TRBD2 (5 bases each). This CDR3 is 15 amino acids long. V was pared by 6 bases and J by 2 bases, with 13 bases between. Germline loops: CDR1 SNHLY, CDR2 FYNNEI. CDR3 sequence reads: CASRDRRLNTGELFF. CDR3 DNA sequence: TGTGCCAGCAGAGACAGAAGACTAAACACCGGGGAGCTGTTTTTT.

This clonotype was seen more than once but under ten times. The J gene is TRBJ2-3, the V gene TRBV28; the match to TRBD1 covers 7 bases. There are 15 residues in the CDR3. V lost 5 bases and J lost 1; bases outside the gene matches: 6. Germline CDR1 MDHEN, CDR2 SYDVKM. CDR3 region: CASSTGQARTDTQYF. CDR3 nucleotides: TGTGCCAGCAGTACTGGACAGGCACGCACAGATACGCAGTATTTT.